Below, 5 T cell receptor beta chains from the same sample are listed, as sequenced in a study of cytomegalovirus exposure and HLA in healthy donors. PCR used 60 Vbeta primers and 13 Jbeta primers. The protocol was immunoSEQ multiplex PCR, while the TCRdb copy is restricted to in-frame clones and leaves out a portion. The data contain 150,000 to 200,000 clones, 84% of them singletons. Sequenced sample: PBMCs. The receptors derive from a middle-aged man in good health and CMV-seropositive.

This chain connects TRBV4-1 to TRBJ2-3; D is possibly TRBD1 (5 bases). This CDR3 is built from 14 residues. V lost 5 bases to trimming and J lost 5 bases, with 14 bases between them. The germline V gene encodes CDR1 MGHRA and CDR2 YSYEKL. CDR3 region: CASSSPTQGDTQYF. The CDR3 nucleotides read TGCGCCAGCAGCTCCCCTACGCAGGGAGATACGCAGTATTTT.

The chain couples TRBV27 to TRBJ2-1; the D gene is possibly TRBD2 (5 bases). The CDR3 consists of 13 residues. Germline V lookup: CDR1 MNHEY, CDR2 SMNVEV (reference sequence). Trimming left V 3 bases short and J 4 bases short, with 7 bases between. The CDR3 DNA reads as TGTGCCAGCAGTTTGGCGGGTTACAATGAGCAGTTCTTC. Translating gives CASSLAGYNEQFF.

The V call is TRBV18, the J call TRBJ2-2; 7 bases align to TRBD1. Trimming at V came to 2 bases and at J to 4 bases, leaving 7 bases not matched to a gene. The germline gives CDR1 KGHSH, CDR2 LQKENI. This CDR3 has 16 residues. This CDR3 reads CASSPMDRTRTGELFF. CDR3 DNA: TGTGCCAGCTCACCAATGGACAGGACGCGCACCGGGGAGCTGTTTTTT.

The chain employs TRBV6-4 and TRBJ2-1, with 14 nucleotides matching TRBD2. Germline CDR1 and CDR2: MRHNA and SNTAGT. V shed 5 bases and J 0 bases; nucleotides not matched to a gene: 6. CDR3 length equals 18 residues. CDR3 residues: CASSNGLAGGFSYNEQFF. The CDR3 DNA sequence: TGTGCCAGCAGTAACGGACTAGCGGGGGGCTTCTCCTACAATGAGCAGTTCTTC.

This chain links TRBV7-2 with TRBJ2-1; TRBD1 might be the D (6 bases). CDR1 is SGHTA and CDR2 is FQGNSA in the germline V gene. This CDR3 comprises 17 residues. V was clipped by 5 bases and J by 0 bases, with 17 bases between them. CDR3 coding DNA: TGTGCCAGCAGCCCGTACCTCAGGGGACGCTCCTACAATGAGCAGTTCTTC. This gives the protein CASSPYLRGRSYNEQFF.